The present T cell receptor (beta chain) was sequenced within a study of OX40 agonist ivuxolimab in advanced cancers. Overall study context: Patients received the agonistic anti-OX40 (CD134) antibody ivuxolimab. At 0.01 to 10 mg/kg, ivuxolimab was administered intravenously to patients every 2 weeks. A partial response was reached by three patients: one with hepatocellular carcinoma and two with cutaneous melanoma. Study outcomes and limitations: CD8+ T cells were the subset that, on average, had more expanded clones than CD4+.

The germline V gene encodes CDR1 KGHSH and CDR2 LQKENI. V shed 6 bases and J shed 7 bases, with 16 bases lying between them. The CDR3 has 14 amino acids. Assay: immunoSEQ multiplex PCR; the TCRdb copy retains only in-frame clones and omits some. The table shows about 65,000 clones, with 80% to 90% occurring only once. Of note for this clone: Antigen: not known.

The V call is TRBV18, the J call TRBJ1-3; D is unresolved. Source: CD4+ or CD8+ T cells sorted from blood, taken in a trial of the OX40 agonist ivuxolimab. The sequence was obtained from an adult with an advanced solid tumor such as melanoma, head and neck, liver or kidney cancer. The DNA of the CDR3 is TGTGCCAGCTCGCGAGGATCGGTTGGTAACACCATATATTTT. Its protein product is CASSRGSVGNTIYF.